The 28 T cell receptor beta chains in this list originate from one sample, sequenced in a study of radiation and T cells in renal cell carcinoma. Generated by immunoSEQ multiplex PCR, the TCRdb table keeps only in-frame clones and is missing some. This table holds under 100,000 clones, 75% to 85% found once. Time point meaning: blood 4 weeks post-SBRT, at nephrectomy. The treatment: 15 Gy SBRT to primary tumor, nephrectomy 4 weeks later. The sequenced sample was blood, obtained from a patient whose treatment included radiotherapy and nephrectomy. These receptors were collected from a man aged 55 to 69 with renal cell carcinoma.

This chain joins TRBV2 and TRBJ1-1; D is unresolved. Germline CDR1 is SNHLY and CDR2 is FYNNEI. V gave up 6 bases and J gave up 0 bases, with 2 bases separating them. This CDR3 region has 11 residues. The CDR3 region is CASSLNTEAFF. The CDR3 DNA reads as TGTGCCAGCAGCTTGAACACTGAAGCTTTCTTT.

The chain joins TRBV27 to TRBJ2-4, with TRBD2 matching 8 bases. Losses at the gene ends were 5 bases for V and 7 bases for J; bases not matched to a gene: 16. The CDR3 is made up of 17 amino acids. Looked up from germline, CDR1 is MNHEY and CDR2 is SMNVEV (reference sequence). The CDR3 coding sequence is TGTGCCAGCAGTCCCTCGGGGGGGGTACTAGCCGTGAACATTCAGTACTTC. It encodes CASSPSGGVLAVNIQYF.

The chain uses TRBV6-1 and TRBJ1-4; 7 positions agree with TRBD1. The CDR3 extends over 12 amino acids. The V segment lost 11 bases and the J segment 7 bases; nucleotides outside the gene matches: 7. Germline V gene lookup returns CDR1 MNHNS and CDR2 SASEGT. The chain's CDR3 is CAGRDSSEKLFF. CDR3 nucleotides: TGTGCCGGCCGGGACAGTTCTGAAAAACTGTTTTTT.

The rearrangement uses TRBV7-9 and TRBJ2-3; D call uncertain. The germline V gene has CDR1 SEHNR and CDR2 FQNEAQ (reference sequence). This CDR3 comprises 14 residues. Trimming took off 4 bases at V and 0 bases at J, with 8 bases between the two ends. The CDR3: CASSSWASTDTQYF. The CDR3 DNA reads TGTGCCAGCAGCTCCTGGGCGAGCACAGATACGCAGTATTTT.

This clone is medium-sized by share. The V and J genes are TRBV4-1 and TRBJ1-1; D perhaps matches TRBD1 (6 bases). Trimming cost V 2 bases and J 0 bases, with 19 bases left between them. CDR1 is MGHRA, CDR2 YSYEKL, per germline. The CDR3 spans 18 residues. The chain's CDR3 is CASSQRGSTGLMNTEAFF. CDR3 sequence (DNA): TGCGCCAGCAGCCAACGGGGCTCGACAGGACTAATGAACACTGAAGCTTTCTTT.

This clone was recorded only once. The V and J genes are TRBV27 and TRBJ2-7; D uncertain. This CDR3 has 13 residues. The germline CDR1 and CDR2 sequences are MNHEY and SMNVEV (reference sequence). Trimming took 0 bases from V and 4 from J, leaving 7 bases between them. Here the CDR3 reads CASSLSTDYEQYF. CDR3 in DNA: TGTGCCAGCAGTTTATCGACCGATTACGAGCAGTACTTC.

This clone was seen only a few times. J is TRBJ2-7 and V is TRBV19; tentative D call: TRBD1 (5 bases). V gave up 3 bases and J gave up 9 bases, with 18 bases separating them. Germline V gene data show CDR1 as LNHDA and CDR2 as SQIVND (reference sequence). This CDR3 comprises 14 residues. Here the CDR3 reads CASSIDRGTGGQYF. DNA for the CDR3: TGTGCCAGTAGTATTGACAGAGGTACCGGTGGGCAGTACTTC.

Only one count was recorded for this clone. The genes are TRBV9 and TRBJ1-5; D gene uncertain. Looked up from germline, CDR1 is SGDLS and CDR2 is YYNGEE. V dropped 0 bases and J dropped 5 bases, with 6 bases sitting between them. The CDR3 totals 13 residues. The CDR3 DNA sequence: TGTGCCAGCAGCGTAGCCTGGGATCAGCCCCAGCATTTT. It yields the protein CASSVAWDQPQHF.

The rearrangement uses TRBV6-5 and TRBJ1-5, with D unresolved. Trimming shortened V by 5 bases and J by 0 bases, and 11 bases separated the two germline ends. The germline gives CDR1 MNHEY, CDR2 SVGAGI. The CDR3 has 15 residues. CDR3 protein: CASSPRTDSNQPQHF. Here the CDR3 DNA reads TGTGCCAGCAGTCCTAGGACTGATAGCAATCAGCCCCAGCATTTT.

This chain links TRBV11-3 with TRBJ2-7; TRBD1 matches 7 bases. The CDR3 sequence is 13 residues long. Germline loops: CDR1 SGHNT, CDR2 YENEEA. J gave up 6 bases and V 1 base, and 3 bases lay outside the gene matches. The CDR3 region has the DNA TGTGCCAGCAGCTTAGTTGCAGGGGGCGAGCAGTACTTC. The encoded protein is CASSLVAGGEQYF.

V gene TRBV4-1 combines with J gene TRBJ1-3; unclear D gene. Germline CDR1 is MGHRA and CDR2 is YSYEKL. CDR3 size: 15 residues. V was pared by 6 bases and J by 0 bases, with 12 bases between. CDR3 coding DNA: TGCGCCAGCAGGACGGTACTTAGCTCTGGAAACACCATATATTTT. As protein: CASRTVLSSGNTIYF.

The V gene is TRBV10-3, the J gene TRBJ1-5, with a possible D match to TRBD1 (6 bases). The length of the CDR3 is 14 residues. In germline, CDR1 is ENHRY, CDR2 SYGVKD. With 3 bases removed from V and 5 bases from J, the gap between germline ends came to 11 bases. The CDR3 DNA sequence: TGTGCCATCAGTGATGGTCGACAGGATCAGCCCCAGCATTTT. Its translation is CAISDGRQDQPQHF.

The V gene is TRBV7-9, the J gene TRBJ2-1; D is undetermined. The germline CDR1 and CDR2 sequences are SEHNR and FQNEAQ (reference sequence). The CDR3 contains 14 residues. V gave up 4 bases and J gave up 5 bases, with 12 bases separating them. The CDR3 reads CASSSSTNNNEQFF. The CDR3 DNA sequence: TGTGCCAGCAGCTCGTCGACCAACAACAATGAGCAGTTCTTC.

The chain uses TRBV5-1 and TRBJ2-7; D not resolved. This CDR3 spans 16 amino acids. V lost 4 bases to trimming and J lost 2 bases, with 19 bases between them. CDR1 is SGHRS, CDR2 YFSETQ, per germline. The CDR3 coding sequence is TGCGCCAGCAGCGTAGTGGTTGCGGCCCCCGCCTACGAGCAGTACTTC. It is translated as CASSVVVAAPAYEQYF.

The rearrangement joins TRBV5-1 to TRBJ2-7, with D perhaps being TRBD1 or TRBD2 (5 bases each). V was trimmed by 0 bases and J by 7 bases, leaving 11 bases between them. This CDR3 is built from 13 residues. The germline gives CDR1 SGHRS, CDR2 YFSETQ. The CDR3 reads CASSLEPGREQYF. Here the CDR3 DNA reads TGCGCCAGCAGCTTGGAGCCGGGACGGGAGCAGTACTTC.

The chain combines TRBV10-2 with TRBJ2-7; D is ambiguous. The CDR3 sequence is 13 residues long. The germline gives CDR1 WSHSY, CDR2 SAAADI. Trimming took 6 bases from V and 1 from J, leaving 10 bases between them. This chain's CDR3 is CASRYGSSYEQYF. The CDR3 region has the DNA TGCGCCAGCAGGTACGGGTCGTCCTACGAGCAGTACTTC.

This chain joins TRBV5-1 and TRBJ2-3; D is uncertain. There are 13 residues in the CDR3. Germline loops: CDR1 SGHRS, CDR2 YFSETQ. V shed 7 bases and J shed 5 bases, with 14 bases lying between them. The CDR3: CASQDPARDTQYF. DNA of the CDR3: TGCGCCAGCCAGGACCCTGCTAGAGATACGCAGTATTTT.

The chain recombines TRBV9 with TRBJ2-5; D call uncertain. Germline lookup yields CDR1 SGDLS and CDR2 YYNGEE. This CDR3 region has 14 residues. The V end was cut by 0 bases, the J end by 2 bases, with 8 bases between. The CDR3 reads CASSVGSVQETQYF. The DNA for the CDR3 is TGTGCCAGCAGCGTAGGTTCGGTGCAAGAGACCCAGTACTTC.

The chain employs TRBV10-3 and TRBJ2-7, with 14 bases identical to TRBD2. The CDR3 spans 16 residues. Germline lookup yields CDR1 ENHRY and CDR2 SYGVKD. J was trimmed by 5 bases and V by 5 bases; bases with no gene match: 8. In DNA form, the CDR3 reads TGTGCCATCAGTCCGACTAGCGGGAGGGCCGAAGACGAGCAGTACTTC. Its protein is CAISPTSGRAEDEQYF.

This clone was picked up one time. The chain links TRBV6-5 to TRBJ2-2, with 10 nucleotides matching TRBD1. Germline trimming cut 2 bases from V and 4 bases from J; bases unmatched to any gene: 4. The CDR3 extends over 16 amino acids. CDR1 is MNHEY, CDR2 SVGAGI, per germline. In nucleotides, the CDR3 is TGTGCCAGCAGTTACCTAGGGACAGGGGCCACCGGGGAGCTGTTTTTT. It is translated as CASSYLGTGATGELFF.

The CDR3 sequence: CSVEGPSDYEQYF. The DNA of the CDR3 is TGCAGCGTTGAGGGGCCGTCAGACTACGAGCAGTACTTC. The chain recombines TRBV29-1 with TRBJ2-7, with D possibly matching TRBD1 (5 bases). Per the germline V gene, CDR1 is SQVTM and CDR2 is ANQGSEA. The V end was cut by 3 bases, the J end by 3 bases, with 12 bases between. The CDR3 covers 13 residues.

The gene calls are TRBV19 and TRBJ2-1, with 9 nucleotides matching TRBD2. CDR3 length equals 15 residues. Germline CDR1 is LNHDA and CDR2 is SQIVND (reference sequence). Germline trimming cut 3 bases from V and 10 bases from J; bases unmatched to any gene: 10. The CDR3 sequence is CASSMSAGGPREQFF. DNA of the CDR3: TGTGCCAGTAGTATGAGTGCGGGAGGGCCAAGGGAGCAGTTCTTC. Combining the CDR3 with reference TRBV19 and TRBJ2-1 gives the whole variable domain DGGITQSPKYLFRKEGQNVTLSCEQNLNHDAMYWYRQDPGQGLRLIYYSQIVNDFQKGDIAEGYSVSREKKESFPLTVTSAQKNPTAFYLCASSMSAGGPREQFFGPGTRLTVL.

The CDR3 is CASSQGPMAGELFF. The CDR3 bases are TGCGCCAGCAGCCAAGGACCAATGGCGGGGGAGCTGTTTTTT. The chain recombines TRBV4-1 with TRBJ2-2; D not resolved. Germline V gene sequence: CDR1 MGHRA, CDR2 YSYEKL. With 1 base removed from V and 8 bases from J, the gap between germline ends came to 11 bases. The CDR3 runs to 14 residues.

This clone was picked up one time. The chain carries TRBV29-1 and TRBJ2-5; possibly TRBD1 or TRBD2 for D (5 bases each). Looked up from germline, CDR1 is SQVTM and CDR2 is ANQGSEA. This CDR3 has 13 amino acids. V lost 4 bases and J lost 5, with 14 bases in between. The DNA of the CDR3 is TGCAGCGTTGCGGGCAGCTGGGGGGAGACCCAGTACTTC. Translation gives CSVAGSWGETQYF.

The rearrangement uses TRBV11-2 and TRBJ2-3; D unclear. The CDR3 spans 12 residues. V dropped 5 bases and J dropped 2 bases, with 5 bases sitting between them. Germline CDR1 and CDR2: SGHAT and FQNNGV. Here the CDR3 DNA reads TGTGCCAGCAGCGTACTCACAGATACGCAGTATTTT. Residues: CASSVLTDTQYF.

This chain's CDR3 is CASRPGLASYEQYF. The DNA for the CDR3 is TGTGCCAGCCGACCGGGACTAGCCTCCTACGAGCAGTACTTC. The chain is built from TRBV28 and TRBJ2-7, with 9 positions matching TRBD2. The V gene's germline CDR1 is MDHEN and CDR2 SYDVKM. The CDR3 covers 14 residues. With V trimmed by 8 bases and J by 0 bases, 5 bases remained unmatched.

The chain links TRBV9 to TRBJ2-7; TRBD1 aligns across 7 bases. V was clipped by 0 bases and J by 6 bases; unmatched bases: 3. This CDR3 comprises 13 residues. The germline V gene encodes CDR1 SGDLS and CDR2 YYNGEE. CDR3 nucleotides: TGTGCCAGCAGCGTAGACAGGGGCGGCGAGCAGTACTTC. It translates to CASSVDRGGEQYF.

This rearrangement joins TRBV5-1 to TRBJ2-7, with TRBD1 matching 12 bases. From germline, CDR1 is SGHRS and CDR2 YFSETQ. Trimming took 4 bases from V and 3 from J; bases not matched to a gene: 11. The CDR3 is 17 residues long. The CDR3 here is CASSPGAGQGANYEQYF. CDR3 DNA sequence: TGCGCCAGCAGCCCGGGGGCGGGACAGGGGGCGAACTACGAGCAGTACTTC.